The T cell receptor (beta chain) under discussion was sequenced for a study of CD8+CD57+ T cells in acquired aplastic anemia. This clonotype was counted only a few times. Patients selected for sequencing had displayed CD8+CD57+ cell expansion by flow cytometry. TCR beta VDJ and CDR3 profiles were obtained from a genomic DNA template. TCRdb reprocessed the reads via MiXCR and lists one record per CDR3 protein. The repertoire holds 150,000 or so distinct CDR3 sequences, with about 50% as singletons. This CDR3 has 13 amino acids. Trimming at V came to 0 bases and at J to 9 bases, leaving 3 bases not matched to a gene. Per germline, CDR1 WNHNN and CDR2 SYGVQD (reference sequence).

Sequenced sample: sorted CD4+, CD8+, or CD8+CD57+ T cells (not recorded which) from PBMCs. The TCR sequence derives from a human donor with aplastic anemia. The V gene is TRBV10-1, the J gene TRBJ1-2; 8 nucleotides match TRBD1. The DNA for the CDR3 is TGCGCCAGCAGTGAGTCGCAGGGGGCAAGCTACACCTTC. Translated: CASSESQGASYTF.